This is a list of T cell receptor beta chains from one sample in a study of control samples from healthy donors and cancer patients. Profiling relied on immunoSEQ multiplex PCR, and the TCRdb table lists in-frame clones only, not all of them. The sample holds some 90,000 clones, approximately 90% seen once. Sequencing was performed on blood. These receptors all stem from a woman aged 45-60 years in good health. CDR3s include the opening cysteine and the closing phenylalanine or tryptophan. A D gene is named only where the DNA matches it firmly. Some rows have no size entry. The others give once, few or many, or a class for an expanded clone.

J	size	V	length	D	CDR3	DNA
TRBJ2-2	NA	TRBV7-9	12	NA	CASSLGNGELFF	TGTGCCAGCAGCTTAGGCAACGGGGAGCTGTTTTTT
TRBJ2-5	NA	TRBV15	14	NA	CATSRDSGWETQYF	TGTGCCACCAGCAGAGATTCAGGGTGGGAGACCCAGTACTTC
TRBJ1-2	once	TRBV7-2	12	NA	CAATIGAGGYTF	TGTGCCGCTACCATCGGGGCTGGTGGCTACACCTTC
TRBJ2-1	NA	TRBV2	15	TRBD2	CASSELAGGYNEQFF	TGTGCCAGCAGTGAACTAGCGGGGGGCTACAATGAGCAGTTCTTC
TRBJ2-1	once	TRBV11-3	18	TRBD2	CASSFGLGLAGGPVEQFF	TGTGCCAGCAGCTTCGGACTGGGACTAGCGGGAGGGCCTGTGGAGCAGTTCTTC
TRBJ1-2	NA	TRBV7-3	14	TRBD1	CASSSSDRGKDVTF	TGTGCCAGCAGCTCCTCCGACAGGGGGAAGGACGTCACCTTC
TRBJ2-7	NA	TRBV4-2	16	NA	CASSPLIRTAGYEQYF	TGTGCCAGCAGCCCCCTCATCCGGACGGCGGGCTACGAGCAGTACTTC
TRBJ1-5	NA	TRBV6-2/TRBV6-3	14	TRBD1	CASSFQGANQPQHF	TGTGCCAGCAGTTTTCAGGGGGCGAATCAGCCCCAGCATTTT
TRBJ2-5	NA	TRBV13	13	NA	CASSLGFGETQYF	TGTGCCAGCAGCTTAGGATTTGGGGAGACCCAGTACTTC
TRBJ2-7	NA	TRBV12-3/TRBV12-4	11	NA	CASSLNYEQYF	TGTGCCAGCAGTCTGAACTACGAGCAGTACTTC